This TCR beta chain was captured by sequencing in a study of blood T cells in healthy people across ages. This clonotype showed up just a few times. What it binds is unknown. Points from the study as a whole: Versus aged donors, long-lived donors had higher diversity and more naive CD4+ cells.

The CDR3 is made up of 15 amino acids. V lost 0 bases and J lost 6, with 14 bases in between. CDR1 and CDR2 from the germline V gene are SGDLS and YYNGEE. Alongside a J-beta primer mix, a sample-barcoded 5' primer served in a second PCR lasting about 6 to 11 cycles. TCRdb analysed the 5' RACE reads with MiXCR anew, one entry per CDR3 protein. Of 800,000 to 1,000,000 distinct CDR3 sequences in the sample, roughly 50% are singletons; the top ten hold about an eighth. J is TRBJ2-3 and V is TRBV9; D gene unclear. This clonotype was sampled from a man aged 25-40 years in good health. The material sequenced was blood. The CDR3 DNA reads as TGTGCCAGCAGCGTAGTGGCAGCCCGCTGGGATACGCAGTATTTT. Translation: CASSVVAARWDTQYF.